These 2 T cell receptor beta chains were all obtained from the same sample, sequenced in a study of T cell responses to AZD1222 COVID-19 vaccine. The repertoire was sequenced with immunoSEQ multiplex PCR; TCRdb's copy has only in-frame clones and lacks some. This table has some 120,000 clones, 88% appearing once. The material sequenced was peripheral blood, taken on day 0 of MenACWY control vaccination. The receptors were sampled from an adult in good health.

V usage is TRBV5-1 and J usage is TRBJ1-1; 7 bases are a match to TRBD1. Germline V gene data show CDR1 as SGHRS and CDR2 as YFSETQ. The CDR3 has 14 residues. V lost 5 bases, J lost 3 bases, and 7 bases stayed unmatched. The CDR3 DNA reads as TGCGCCAGCAGGCCACAGGGGAAGGACACTGAAGCTTTCTTT. Amino acids: CASRPQGKDTEAFF.

V is TRBV19 and J is TRBJ2-1; possibly TRBD1 for D (6 bases). The germline V and J ends were trimmed by 5 bases and 10 bases, with 18 bases remaining between them. The CDR3 runs to 14 residues. Germline V CDR1 and CDR2: LNHDA, SQIVND (reference sequence). The CDR3 coding sequence is TGTGCCAGTAGTTGGGACAACTCATGGTCCGAGCAGTTCTTC. It encodes CASSWDNSWSEQFF. Complete variable domain (other parts from reference TRBV19 and TRBJ2-1): DGGITQSPKYLFRKEGQNVTLSCEQNLNHDAMYWYRQDPGQGLRLIYYSQIVNDFQKGDIAEGYSVSREKKESFPLTVTSAQKNPTAFYLCASSWDNSWSEQFFGPGTRLTVL.